This T cell receptor (beta chain) was observed in a study of post-analysis software for immune sequencing data. General study findings and limits: Higher frequency in patients than in controls was seen for roughly five TRBV segments, with TRBV5-6, TRBV5-1 and TRBV20-1 among them.

Of note for this clonotype: Its antigen remains unidentified.

Unique molecular identifiers were built into the TCR beta cDNA libraries. One entry per CDR3 protein, called by TCRdb with MiXCR from the PCR reads. The table has 350,000 to 450,000 distinct CDR3 sequences, about 40% seen once. V lost 5 bases and J lost 5, with 13 bases in between. CDR1 is MNHEY and CDR2 is SVGAGI in the germline V gene. The CDR3 is made up of 14 amino acids. The chain couples TRBV6-5 to TRBJ2-1; D remains ambiguous. What was sequenced was blood. This clonotype originated in a girl aged 2 to 10 with multiple sclerosis. In nucleotides, the CDR3 is TGTGCCAGCAGTAAGAATCCCCCCCACAATGAGCAGTTCTTC. The encoded protein is CASSKNPPHNEQFF.